These 11 T cell receptor beta chains were sequenced from one sample in a study of T cell responses to AZD1222 COVID-19 vaccine. Assay: immunoSEQ multiplex PCR; the TCRdb copy retains only in-frame clones and omits some. The sample yields some 200,000 clones, about 92% seen once. This material consisted of peripheral blood, taken on day 0 of AZD1222 vaccination. The receptors here all came from an adult in good health.

The chain is built from TRBV2 and TRBJ1-2; 7 nucleotides line up with TRBD1. V lost 6 bases and J lost 4; bases outside the gene matches: 8. Germline values: CDR1 SNHLY, CDR2 FYNNEI. The CDR3 is 14 amino acids. CDR3 protein: CASRGDSEVYGYTF. The CDR3 nucleotides read TGTGCCAGCAGGGGGGACAGCGAAGTCTATGGCTACACCTTC.

The chain recombines TRBV4-3 with TRBJ2-1; D perhaps matches TRBD1 (5 bases). Germline V gene data show CDR1 as LGHNA and CDR2 as YSLEER. V gave up 2 bases and J gave up 14 bases, with 16 bases separating them. The CDR3 is made up of 13 amino acids. DNA of the CDR3: TGCGCCAGCAGCCAAAAGGATAGGGGTCGAAAGTTCTTC. This gives the protein CASSQKDRGRKFF.

This clone showed up just a few times. The CDR3 sequence is CASSPNTGELFF. The CDR3 DNA sequence: TGTGCCAGCAGCCCGAACACCGGGGAGCTGTTTTTT. This chain uses TRBV11-3 with TRBJ2-2, with no clear D. V lost 5 bases, J lost 0 bases, and 1 base lay in between. Germline lookup yields CDR1 SGHNT and CDR2 YENEEA. This CDR3 comprises 12 residues.

V gene TRBV5-6 combines with J gene TRBJ1-5; D unresolved. The CDR3 loop spans 16 amino acids. Looked up from germline, CDR1 is SGHDT and CDR2 is YYEEEE. The germline V and J ends were trimmed by 3 bases and 0 bases, with 13 bases remaining between them. As DNA, the CDR3 is TGTGCCAGCAGCTCGTGGGGAACGGTTAGCAATCAGCCCCAGCATTTT. Its protein product is CASSSWGTVSNQPQHF.

CDR3 amino acids: CASSLRDNEQFF. CDR3 DNA: TGTGCCAGCAGCTTAAGAGACAATGAGCAGTTCTTC. The J gene is TRBJ2-1, the V gene TRBV11-2; D gene unclear. Germline lookup yields CDR1 SGHAT and CDR2 FQNNGV. The CDR3 totals 12 residues. Trimming shortened V by 2 bases and J by 5 bases, and 4 bases separated the two germline ends. Full variable domain (remainder filled in from reference TRBV11-2 and TRBJ2-1): EAGVAQSPRYKIIEKRQSVAFWCNPISGHATLYWYQQILGQGPKLLIQFQNNGVVDDSQLPKDRFSAERLKGVDSTLKIQPAKLEDSAVYLCASSLRDNEQFFGPGTRLTVL.

The chain recombines TRBV5-1 with TRBJ1-1, with TRBD1 matching over 8 bases. V lost 2 bases to trimming and J lost 8 bases; unmatched junction nucleotides: 11. Germline CDR1 is SGHRS and CDR2 is YFSETQ. This CDR3 has 15 residues. Here the CDR3 DNA reads TGCGCCAGCAGCTTAGAACCATCAGGGGGCGACGAAGCTTTCTTT. As protein: CASSLEPSGGDEAFF. The full variable domain, in which reference TRBV5-1 and TRBJ1-1 provide the parts outside the CDR3, is KAGVTQTPRYLIKTRGQQVTLSCSPISGHRSVSWYQQTPGQGLQFLFEYFSETQRNKGNFPGRFSGRQFSNSRSEMNVSTLELGDSALYLCASSLEPSGGDEAFFGQGTRLTVV.

The chain is built from TRBV28 and TRBJ1-1; 8 nucleotides agree with TRBD1. The CDR3 extends over 13 amino acids. V shed 11 bases and J 5 bases; nucleotides not matched to a gene: 10. CDR1 MDHEN and CDR2 SYDVKM come from the germline V gene. Here the CDR3 reads CACSGGAGTEAFF. The CDR3 DNA follows: TGTGCCTGCTCAGGGGGCGCGGGGACTGAAGCTTTCTTT.

The chain couples TRBV19 to TRBJ2-1; D possibly corresponds to TRBD1 (6 bases). This CDR3 contains 14 residues. V gave up 8 bases and J gave up 6 bases, with 17 bases separating them. Germline V gene data show CDR1 as LNHDA and CDR2 as SQIVND (reference sequence). The CDR3 protein is CASGGQLQPNEQFF. The DNA of the CDR3 is TGTGCCAGTGGGGGCCAGCTGCAGCCCAATGAGCAGTTCTTC.

CDR3 loop: CASSFPTDTQYF. The CDR3 coding sequence is TGTGCCAGCAGTTTCCCCACAGATACGCAGTATTTT. The rearrangement uses TRBV27 and TRBJ2-3, with D unresolved. Trimming pared 3 bases from V and 2 bases from J, leaving 3 bases between. Germline V gene sequence: CDR1 MNHEY, CDR2 SMNVEV (reference sequence). This CDR3 comprises 12 residues.

This chain links TRBV5-5 with TRBJ1-1; D is undetermined. This CDR3 has 13 amino acids. Between the trimmed V and J ends, which lost 4 bases and 1 base, there was a span of 8 bases. Per germline, CDR1 SGHKS and CDR2 YYEKEE (reference sequence). The CDR3 nucleotides are TGTGCCAGCAGCCACCCTACGAACACTGAAGCTTTCTTT. Amino acid sequence: CASSHPTNTEAFF.

This sequence joins TRBV18 and TRBJ1-2, with TRBD1 identical over 9 bases. With V trimmed by 2 bases and J by 1 base, 8 bases remained unmatched. Germline V CDR1 and CDR2: KGHSH, LQKENI. The CDR3 spans 17 residues. The CDR3 bases are TGTGCCAGCTCACCAATAACCGGGACAGGGATTAACTATGGCTACACCTTC. Residues: CASSPITGTGINYGYTF. The full variable domain, with the rest looked up from reference TRBV18 and TRBJ1-2, is NAGVMQNPRHLVRRRGQEARLRCSPMKGHSHVYWYRQLPEEGLKFMVYLQKENIIDESGMPKERFSAEFPKEGPSILRIQQVVRGDSAAYFCASSPITGTGINYGYTFGSGTRLTVV.